This T cell receptor beta chain was sequenced for a study of T cell responses to AZD1222 COVID-19 vaccine (dated by TCRdb to 2020 to 2023). About the study as a whole: AZD1222 recipients given second doses at about 4 weeks or at about 12 weeks were pooled, since spike-specific TCR depth and breadth were not found to differ between the two schedules. Enrollment into the trials was organized by age into subgroups of 18-55, 56-69 and 70-plus years, and those subgroups contained approximately 150, 30 and 60 TCR-sequenced participants, respectively. A total of just over 230 trial participants underwent TCR sequencing, of whom about 200 had received two doses of AZD1222 and 26 had received two doses of the MenACWY control vaccine. Points the paper makes about the study in general: A significant rise in spike-specific TCR breadth and depth was observed after two AZD1222 doses relative to day 0 and relative to MenACWY recipients. Because no day 14 peak-response samples were available, the repertoires could be characterized only after the peak T cell response. Participants were mostly white British and included more females than males, and it was suggested by the authors that clonal diversity may have been underestimated. The 56-69-year group was small, and its depth increase did not reach significance, likely because of low power. Nearly half of unique spike-specific TCRs reportedly recognized epitopes outside regions mutated in the B.1.351 and B.1.1.7 variants. Only 5 to 7 AZD1222 recipients were SARS-CoV-2 seropositive at baseline, limiting conclusions about previously exposed vaccinees. The whole spike protein was spanned by vaccine-associated CD4 TCRs, and dominant responses were seen in regions 160-218 and 743-854.

The CDR3 regions of human TCRbeta chains were subjected to immunosequencing. From the authors' description of their analysis: Repertoire TCRs were matched against a reference library of SARS-CoV-2-specific TCRs generated with the MIRA antigen-specificity platform. Breadth meant the fraction of unique TCRs that were SARS-CoV-2-associated, whereas depth meant the fraction of total T cells that were SARS-CoV-2-associated. Using the MIRA data, each spike-specific TCR was mapped to the spike region that the TCR reacts to and placed in a CD4 or CD8 class. Log10-transformed breadth and depth values were compared by one-way ANOVA with Sidak's multiple comparisons tests. Not all clones reach the TCRdb copy of this immuneACCESS table, which keeps in-frame sequences only. Checked studies attribute under half of the gap to unresolved V genes and leave the rest unexplained. The V and J calls and clone size are taken from that table; D and trimming were inferred from the DNA. Present in this sample are more than 95,000 clones, roughly 90% of which were seen just once. The ten largest clonotypes hold around 7.5% of the sample.

About this clone itself: The antigen this receptor binds is unknown. No base-level quality is on record; no much larger clone is a single base apart.

Taken with the paper, the label for time point translates to: baseline before first vaccination. Vaccinee samples came from UK trials COV001 and COV002, including a single-blind randomized controlled phase 2/3 trial of AZD1222 (ChAdOx1 nCoV-19) in healthy adults. For TCRbeta chain sequencing, PBMC samples were collected from trial participants at day 0 and at day 28 after the second dose. The clonotype comes from an adult in good health. Sample: peripheral blood, taken on day 0 of AZD1222 vaccination.

The nucleotide sequence reads as follows: TGTGCCAGCAGCACAGCAGGGATAAAAAATGGCTACACCTTC. The resulting protein is CASSTAGIKNGYTF. The chain employs TRBV7-8 and TRBJ1-2, with TRBD1 perhaps the D gene, on 5 matching bases. CDR1 SGHVS and CDR2 FQNEAQ are derived from the germline V gene. Between the V and J ends, shortened by 5 bases and 6 bases respectively, the junction contains 16 bases. Counted from cysteine to phenylalanine, this CDR3 has 14 amino acids. The only DNA kept is the CDR3, 42 bases in frame from the first base.